These 27 T cell receptor beta chains came from one sample sequenced in a study of blood T cell repertoires in COVID-19. Sequencing used immunoSEQ multiplex PCR; TCRdb keeps in-frame clones, though not all of them. Of roughly 120,000 clones listed, 80% are singletons. Sequencing input: peripheral blood. Receptors were obtained from a human donor in a cohort sampled during active or convalescent COVID-19.

The sample holds one count of this clone. The rearrangement uses TRBV5-1 and TRBJ1-5; TRBD1 might be the D (5 bases). The germline V and J ends were trimmed by 1 base and 1 base, with 9 bases remaining between them. There are 15 residues in the CDR3. The germline gives CDR1 SGHRS, CDR2 YFSETQ. The CDR3 nucleotides read TGCGCCAGCAGCTTGTGGGGGGAAAGCAATCAGCCCCAGCATTTT. Translated, it gives CASSLWGESNQPQHF. The full variable domain, its missing parts supplied by reference TRBV5-1 and TRBJ1-5, is KAGVTQTPRYLIKTRGQQVTLSCSPISGHRSVSWYQQTPGQGLQFLFEYFSETQRNKGNFPGRFSGRQFSNSRSEMNVSTLELGDSALYLCASSLWGESNQPQHFGDGTRLSIL.

The gene calls are TRBV5-1 and TRBJ2-5; D uncertain. Trimming removed 1 base from V and 0 bases from J, with 10 bases in between. This CDR3 is 15 amino acids long. Per germline, CDR1 SGHRS and CDR2 YFSETQ. The CDR3 spells CASSLFGTYQETQYF. Here the CDR3 DNA reads TGCGCCAGCAGCTTGTTTGGCACCTACCAAGAGACCCAGTACTTC.

V and J are TRBV18 and TRBJ1-2, with D possibly being TRBD1 (5 bases). This CDR3 is built from 16 residues. V was trimmed by 3 bases and J by 6 bases, leaving 20 bases between them. Germline V CDR1 and CDR2: KGHSH, LQKENI. CDR3 residues: CASSPLKLPGSDGYTF. The CDR3 coding sequence is TGTGCCAGCTCACCCCTAAAACTCCCAGGGTCTGATGGCTACACCTTC.

V and J are TRBV24-1 and TRBJ1-2; TRBD1 aligns across 8 bases. Germline V gene sequence: CDR1 KGHDR, CDR2 SFDVKD. The V gene end was trimmed by 4 bases and the J gene end by 5 bases; junction bases not matched to a gene: 8. This CDR3 contains 15 residues. The CDR3 loop is CATSERTGPAYGYTF. The CDR3 nucleotides are TGTGCCACCAGTGAGAGGACAGGGCCAGCATATGGCTACACCTTC.

The chain couples TRBV27 to TRBJ1-1, with D tentatively TRBD1 (6 bases). Germline values: CDR1 MNHEY, CDR2 SMNVEV (reference sequence). The CDR3 length is 15 residues. Trimming took 3 bases from V and 4 from J, leaving 15 bases between them. The CDR3 DNA reads TGTGCCAGCAGTTTTGGGGGCCCAGGGACCACTGAAGCTTTCTTT. Its protein is CASSFGGPGTTEAFF.

This clone turned up a few times. The chain is built from TRBV7-8 and TRBJ1-5, with D hard to call. The CDR3 sequence is 19 residues long. V was cut by 4 bases and J by 4 bases, with 26 bases left in between. Looked up from germline, CDR1 is SGHVS and CDR2 is FQNEAQ. CDR3 region: CASSSQTLLRTEGNQPQHF. In DNA, the CDR3 is TGTGCCAGCAGCTCCCAAACCCTACTTCGGACGGAGGGAAATCAGCCCCAGCATTTT.

The chain combines TRBV9 with TRBJ2-1; possibly TRBD2 for D (6 bases). Germline V CDR1 and CDR2: SGDLS, YYNGEE. V lost 0 bases and J lost 10, with 8 bases in between. This CDR3 is built from 12 residues. CDR3 region: CASSVGLAEQFF. The CDR3 DNA is TGTGCCAGCAGCGTAGGGCTAGCGGAGCAGTTCTTC.

J is TRBJ2-1 and V is TRBV5-1; D remains ambiguous. Trimming removed 0 bases from V and 2 bases from J, with 6 bases in between. CDR1 and CDR2 from the germline V gene are SGHRS and YFSETQ. CDR3 length: 14 residues. As DNA, the CDR3 is TGCGCCAGCAGCTTGGCCCCTACCTACAATGAGCAGTTCTTC. Protein product: CASSLAPTYNEQFF.

The V and J genes are TRBV7-9 and TRBJ2-7; unclear D gene. Trimming shortened V by 4 bases and J by 2 bases, and 15 bases separated the two germline ends. The CDR3 is made up of 15 amino acids. In germline, CDR1 is SEHNR, CDR2 FQNEAQ (reference sequence). The CDR3 region is CASSSYSRTTYEQYF. CDR3 DNA sequence: TGTGCCAGCAGCTCATACTCCCGAACGACCTACGAGCAGTACTTC.

The chain is built from TRBV23-1 and TRBJ1-1, with TRBD1 matching 9 bases. TRBV23-1 is annotated as an ORF whose role is uncertain. The CDR3 spans 15 residues. V gave up 5 bases and J gave up 5 bases; unmatched junction bases: 9. CDR3 DNA sequence: TGCGCCAGCAGTAGAGAGGGACAGGGAAAGACTGAAGCTTTCTTT. Its translation is CASSREGQGKTEAFF.

V is TRBV28 and J is TRBJ1-6; no clear D. This CDR3 contains 15 residues. The V end was cut by 5 bases, the J end by 4 bases, with 12 bases between. Germline V gene data show CDR1 as MDHEN and CDR2 as SYDVKM. Here the CDR3 reads CASSGPSGYNSPLHF. In nucleotides, the CDR3 is TGTGCCAGCAGTGGCCCATCGGGATATAATTCACCCCTCCACTTT.

This chain connects TRBV19 to TRBJ1-6, with a tentative D call TRBD1 (6 bases). The CDR3 is 17 amino acids. Per the germline V gene, CDR1 is LNHDA and CDR2 is SQIVND (reference sequence). Trimming removed 6 bases at V and 0 bases at J, with 15 bases between. The CDR3 spells CASSLRGTSSYNSPLHF. DNA of the CDR3: TGTGCCAGTAGCCTCAGGGGCACAAGCTCCTATAATTCACCCCTCCACTTT.

J is TRBJ2-1 and V is TRBV19; 14 bases align to TRBD2. From germline, CDR1 is LNHDA and CDR2 SQIVND (reference sequence). The V segment lost 2 bases and the J segment 13 bases; nucleotides outside the gene matches: 10. The CDR3 contains 16 residues. In nucleotides, the CDR3 is TGTGCCAGTAGTATACAGGGCACCGGGACTAGCGGGAGCCAGTTCTTC. Translating it yields CASSIQGTGTSGSQFF.

The J gene is TRBJ1-2, the V gene TRBV4-1; D possibly corresponds to TRBD1 (6 bases). The CDR3 is 16 amino acids. CDR1 and CDR2 from the germline V gene are MGHRA and YSYEKL. V lost 1 base, J lost 4 bases, and 16 bases lay in between. This chain's CDR3 is CASSQVLRGGLYGYTF. CDR3 in DNA: TGCGCCAGCAGCCAAGTTCTTAGAGGGGGTCTCTATGGCTACACCTTC.

This clone was recorded only once. The chain recombines TRBV10-3 with TRBJ1-3; D call uncertain. V lost 6 bases, J lost 0 bases, and 12 bases lay in between. The CDR3 spans 15 residues. The germline gives CDR1 ENHRY, CDR2 SYGVKD. Written as DNA, the CDR3 is TGTGCCATCAGGTCCGGGATTGGCTCTGGAAACACCATATATTTT. Amino acids: CAIRSGIGSGNTIYF.

The V gene is TRBV25-1, the J gene TRBJ2-1; 9 nucleotides match TRBD2. V dropped 1 base and J dropped 6; count of bases not matched to a gene: 7. This CDR3 has 16 residues. Germline V gives CDR1 MGHDK, CDR2 SYGVNS. CDR3 sequence reads: CASSESPRGGLNEQFF. In nucleotides, the CDR3 is TGTGCCAGCAGTGAATCTCCGCGGGGGGGCCTCAATGAGCAGTTCTTC.

This clone was seen just once. The V call is TRBV19, the J call TRBJ2-6; 8 bases agree with TRBD1. The CDR3 length is 18 residues. V trimming: 2 bases; J trimming: 1 base; junction bases outside the gene matches: 7. Germline V gene data show CDR1 as LNHDA and CDR2 as SQIVND (reference sequence). The CDR3 nucleotides are TGTGCCAGTAGTATACTAGGACAGGGACGGTCTGGGGCCAACGTCCTGACTTTC. This sequence encodes CASSILGQGRSGANVLTF.

The rearrangement links TRBV28 to TRBJ1-2, with D perhaps matching TRBD1 (6 bases). This CDR3 region has 14 residues. CDR1 is MDHEN and CDR2 is SYDVKM in the germline V gene. V was cut by 6 bases and J by 3 bases, with 14 bases left in between. For the CDR3, the DNA is TGTGCCAGCAGGATGAACAGGGCATACTATGGCTACACCTTC. Protein sequence: CASRMNRAYYGYTF.

V gene TRBV21-1 combines with J gene TRBJ1-5; TRBD1 is taken as the D call from the table, unchecked against the DNA. TRBV21-1 is a pseudogene segment. The CDR3 is made up of 12 amino acids. The CDR3 loop reads CARTGVSQPQHF. The DNA of the CDR3 is TGTGCCAGAACAGGGGTAAGTCAGCCCCAGCATTTT.

The chain recombines TRBV2 with TRBJ2-3; D not certain. The germline V and J ends were trimmed by 7 bases and 0 bases, with 11 bases remaining between them. Germline V gives CDR1 SNHLY, CDR2 FYNNEI. The CDR3 spans 14 residues. The CDR3 protein is CASTFSPSTDTQYF. In DNA form, the CDR3 reads TGTGCCAGCACCTTTAGCCCCAGCACAGATACGCAGTATTTT.

The chain links TRBV27 to TRBJ2-5; weak D call: TRBD1 (5 bases). Germline V gives CDR1 MNHEY, CDR2 SMNVEV (reference sequence). The CDR3 spans 12 residues. V was pared by 5 bases and J by 5 bases, with 9 bases between. The DNA for the CDR3 is TGTGCCAGCAGTATAAAGGGGGAGACCCAGTACTTC. Translated, it gives CASSIKGETQYF.

The J gene is TRBJ2-2, the V gene TRBV5-4; 7 bases line up with TRBD2. V was pared by 7 bases and J by 1 base, with 7 bases of the junction left unmatched. This CDR3 spans 15 amino acids. Germline CDR1 and CDR2: SGHNT and YYREEE (reference sequence). The CDR3 DNA is TGTGCCAGCGGGGGGGAAAACCTGAACACCGGGGAGCTGTTTTTT. This encodes CASGGENLNTGELFF.

The chain combines TRBV21-1 with TRBJ2-1; TRBD2, as called in the table, went unchecked against the DNA. TRBV21-1 is labeled a pseudogene. This CDR3 region has 16 residues. The CDR3 spells CASSKAGGRAADEQFF. In DNA form, the CDR3 reads TGTGCCAGCAGCAAAGCTGGCGGGAGGGCCGCAGATGAGCAGTTCTTC.

This rearrangement joins TRBV11-1 to TRBJ2-4, with a possible D match to TRBD2 (6 bases). V was clipped by 7 bases and J by 3 bases, with 16 bases between them. Germline loops: CDR1 SGHAT, CDR2 FQDESV (reference sequence). The length of the CDR3 is 15 residues. The CDR3 protein is CASTPIWRGKNIQYF. In DNA, the CDR3 is TGTGCCAGCACCCCCATCTGGCGGGGCAAAAACATTCAGTACTTC.

Only a few counts were recorded for this clone. V gene TRBV30 combines with J gene TRBJ1-6; unclear D gene. The CDR3 has 17 residues. In germline, CDR1 is GTSNPN, CDR2 SVGIG (reference sequence). V was cut by 3 bases and J by 3 bases, with 18 bases left in between. The CDR3 region has the DNA TGTGCCTGGAGGGCAGCGGGATGGCAGAGCTATAATTCACCCCTCCACTTT. Residues: CAWRAAGWQSYNSPLHF.

This chain links TRBV7-3 with TRBJ2-2; a possible D gene is TRBD2 (5 bases). CDR1 is SGHTA and CDR2 is FQGTGA in the germline V gene. Trimming took off 5 bases at V and 1 base at J, with 11 bases between the two ends. There are 15 residues in the CDR3. In nucleotides, the CDR3 is TGTGCCAGCAGCCCTCGGCGGGTGAACACCGGGGAGCTGTTTTTT. Its protein is CASSPRRVNTGELFF. The full variable domain, with the rest looked up from reference TRBV7-3 and TRBJ2-2, is GAGVSQTPSNKVTEKGKYVELRCDPISGHTALYWYRQSLGQGPEFLIYFQGTGAADDSGLPNDRFFAVRPEGSVSTLKIQRTERGDSAVYLCASSPRRVNTGELFFGEGSRLTVL.

The V call is TRBV7-9, the J call TRBJ1-2; D unclear. The CDR3 runs 12 residues. The ends were cut back, 5 bases at V and 4 bases at J, with 8 bases in the middle. The germline CDR1 and CDR2 sequences are SEHNR and FQNEAQ (reference sequence). CDR3 amino acids: CASSLEIYGYTF. As DNA, the CDR3 is TGTGCCAGCAGCCTGGAGATCTATGGCTACACCTTC.